The 7 T cell receptor beta chains below come from one sample, sequenced in a study of blood T cell repertoires in COVID-19. The protocol was immunoSEQ multiplex PCR, while the TCRdb copy is restricted to in-frame clones and leaves out a portion. The table has some 180,000 clones, approximately 82% seen once. The sequenced sample consisted of peripheral blood. The receptor source for this set is a human donor in a cohort sampled during active COVID-19.

The chain employs TRBV6-2 or TRBV6-3 and TRBJ1-1; 9 bases align to TRBD1. There are 16 residues in the CDR3. Losses at the gene ends were 2 bases for V and 5 bases for J; bases not matched to a gene: 9. Germline values: CDR1 MNHEY, CDR2 SVGEGT. CDR3 coding DNA: TGTGCCAGCAGTTACGGCGACAGGGGGAAGGGGACTGAAGCTTTCTTT. Translating it yields CASSYGDRGKGTEAFF.

The chain links TRBV11-3 to TRBJ2-7; 7 positions match TRBD2. V lost 1 base and J lost 3; bases outside the gene matches: 0. This CDR3 comprises 13 residues. The germline gives CDR1 SGHNT, CDR2 YENEEA. The CDR3 DNA reads as TGTGCCAGCAGCTTAGGCGGGGGCTACGAGCAGTACTTC. Translating it yields CASSLGGGYEQYF.

The chain carries TRBV5-1 and TRBJ2-2; D is undetermined. V lost 5 bases and J lost 7, with 6 bases in between. The CDR3 covers 11 residues. Looked up from germline, CDR1 is SGHRS and CDR2 is YFSETQ. The CDR3 region is CASRYGGELFF. The CDR3 region has the DNA TGCGCCAGCAGATACGGCGGGGAGCTGTTTTTT.

The rearrangement uses TRBV5-1 and TRBJ2-7; 7 bases map to TRBD1. The germline V gene encodes CDR1 SGHRS and CDR2 YFSETQ. The CDR3 is 14 amino acids. V shed 4 bases and J 4 bases; nucleotides not matched to a gene: 8. Here the CDR3 reads CASSVGTVLYEQYF. Written as DNA, the CDR3 is TGCGCCAGCAGCGTCGGGACAGTCTTGTACGAGCAGTACTTC.

Only one count was recorded for this clone. J is TRBJ2-5 and V is TRBV28; TRBD1 matches 9 bases. Germline trimming cut 6 bases from V and 4 bases from J; bases unmatched to any gene: 3. This CDR3 comprises 13 residues. Germline values: CDR1 MDHEN, CDR2 SYDVKM. The CDR3: CASRQGAGETQYF. For the CDR3, the DNA is TGTGCCAGCAGACAGGGGGCAGGAGAGACCCAGTACTTC.

Concerning this clone: Other DNA sequences in this sample translate to the same CDR3. The chain uses TRBV6-5 and TRBJ1-6, with a weak D call TRBD1 (5 bases). CDR3 size: 15 residues. V dropped 0 bases and J dropped 9 bases, with 12 bases sitting between them. Germline V gene data show CDR1 as MNHEY and CDR2 as SVGAGI. The CDR3 DNA follows: TGTGCCAGCAGTTACTCGAGGCAGGGAGGTTCACCCCTCCACTTT. Translated: CASSYSRQGGSPLHF.

The gene calls are TRBV5-1 and TRBJ1-6; D unclear. This CDR3 comprises 14 residues. The germline V gene has CDR1 SGHRS and CDR2 YFSETQ. Trimming pared 3 bases from V and 10 bases from J, leaving 14 bases between. The CDR3 bases are TGCGCCAGCAGCTCGACTGCATCGGGATCACCCCTCCACTTT. It codes for CASSSTASGSPLHF. Full variable domain (remainder filled in from reference TRBV5-1 and TRBJ1-6): KAGVTQTPRYLIKTRGQQVTLSCSPISGHRSVSWYQQTPGQGLQFLFEYFSETQRNKGNFPGRFSGRQFSNSRSEMNVSTLELGDSALYLCASSSTASGSPLHFGNGTRLTVT.